This T cell receptor (beta chain) derives from a study of blood T cell repertoires in COVID-19. Overall study: Italy, Spain and the United States were the sources of the convalescent and acute COVID-19 samples. Sources were T cells, B-cell-depleted T cells, or PBMCs; the material itself was cDNA or gDNA.

Germline lookup yields CDR1 SGHRS and CDR2 YFSETQ. Trimming shortened V by 0 bases and J by 2 bases, and 12 bases separated the two germline ends. The CDR3 consists of 16 residues. The authors' processing: By means of reference gene primer amplification, nucleated cell counts were estimated. The data were produced by immunoSEQ multiplex PCR, yet TCRdb's version contains in-frame clones alone and is incomplete. The DNA gave D and trimming, while V, J and clone size come from that table. The table lists some 200,000 clones, 88% of them singletons. The chain couples TRBV5-1 to TRBJ1-3; maybe TRBD1 (5 bases). This TCR derives from a man younger than 30 with active or convalescent COVID-19. The specimen sequenced was peripheral blood. CDR3 loop: CASSLATGDTGNTIYF. The CDR3 DNA reads as TGCGCCAGCAGCTTGGCCACGGGGGATACTGGAAACACCATATATTTT.